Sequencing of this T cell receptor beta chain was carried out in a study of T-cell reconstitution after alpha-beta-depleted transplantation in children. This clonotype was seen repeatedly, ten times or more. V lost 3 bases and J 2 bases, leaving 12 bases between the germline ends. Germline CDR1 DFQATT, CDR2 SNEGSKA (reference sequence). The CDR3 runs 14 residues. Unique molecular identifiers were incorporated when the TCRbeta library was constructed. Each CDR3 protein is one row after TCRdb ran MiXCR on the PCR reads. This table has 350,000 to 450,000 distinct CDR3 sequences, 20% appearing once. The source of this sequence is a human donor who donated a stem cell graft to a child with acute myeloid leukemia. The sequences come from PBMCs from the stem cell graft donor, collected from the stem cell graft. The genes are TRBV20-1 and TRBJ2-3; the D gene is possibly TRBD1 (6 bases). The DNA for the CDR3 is TGCAGTGCTAGGGTGGACAGTTACACAGATACGCAGTATTTT. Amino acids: CSARVDSYTDTQYF.